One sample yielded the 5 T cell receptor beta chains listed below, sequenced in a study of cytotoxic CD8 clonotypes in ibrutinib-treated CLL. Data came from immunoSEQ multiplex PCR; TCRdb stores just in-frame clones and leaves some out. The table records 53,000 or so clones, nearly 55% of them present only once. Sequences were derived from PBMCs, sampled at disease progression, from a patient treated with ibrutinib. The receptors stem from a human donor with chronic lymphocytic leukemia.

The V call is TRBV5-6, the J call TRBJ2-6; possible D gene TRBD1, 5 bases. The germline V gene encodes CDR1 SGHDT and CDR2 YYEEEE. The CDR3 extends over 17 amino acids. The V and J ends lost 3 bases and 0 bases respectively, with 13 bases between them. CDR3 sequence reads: CASSYRTLSSGANVLTF. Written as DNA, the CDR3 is TGTGCCAGCAGCTACCGGACACTGTCCTCTGGGGCCAACGTCCTGACTTTC.

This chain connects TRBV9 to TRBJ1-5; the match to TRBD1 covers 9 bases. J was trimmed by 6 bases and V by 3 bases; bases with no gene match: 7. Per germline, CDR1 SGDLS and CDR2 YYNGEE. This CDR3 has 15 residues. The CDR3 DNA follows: TGTGCCAGCAGCGCCGGGACAGGGTATGGTCAGCCCCAGCATTTT. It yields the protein CASSAGTGYGQPQHF.

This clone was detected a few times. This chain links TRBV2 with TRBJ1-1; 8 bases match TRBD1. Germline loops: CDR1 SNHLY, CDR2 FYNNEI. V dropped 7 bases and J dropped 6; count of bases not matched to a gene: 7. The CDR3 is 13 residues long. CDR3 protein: CASILLQGAEAFF. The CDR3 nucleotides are TGTGCCAGCATATTGTTACAGGGGGCTGAAGCTTTCTTT. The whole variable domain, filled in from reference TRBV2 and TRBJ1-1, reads EPEVTQTPSHQVTQMGQEVILRCVPISNHLYFYWYRQILGQKVEFLVSFYNNEISEKSEIFDDQFSVERPDGSNFTLKIRSTKLEDSAMYFCASILLQGAEAFFGQGTRLTVV.

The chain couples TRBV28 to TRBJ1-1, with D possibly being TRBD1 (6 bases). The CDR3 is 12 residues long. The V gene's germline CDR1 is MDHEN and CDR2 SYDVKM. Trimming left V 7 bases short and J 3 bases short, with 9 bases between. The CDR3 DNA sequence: TGTGCCAGCACAGCAGGGGACACTGAAGCTTTCTTT. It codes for CASTAGDTEAFF.

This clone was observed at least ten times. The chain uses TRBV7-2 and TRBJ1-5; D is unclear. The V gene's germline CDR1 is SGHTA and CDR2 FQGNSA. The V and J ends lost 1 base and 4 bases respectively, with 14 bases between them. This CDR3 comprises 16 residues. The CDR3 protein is CASSLDGQFTNQPQHF. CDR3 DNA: TGTGCCAGCAGCTTAGATGGGCAGTTCACAAATCAGCCCCAGCATTTT.